Below, 28 T cell receptor beta chains from the same sample are listed, as sequenced in a study of spatial heterogeneity in lung cancer. TCRdb called the 5' RACE reads again in MiXCR, with one record for every CDR3 protein. The sample has 95,000 to 130,000 distinct CDR3 sequences, 9% to 15% seen once. Time point described: blood at routine non-recurrence follow-up after resection. Whole RNA came from tumor, nontumor lung or frozen PBMC and was sequenced without being sorted. Sequenced material: PBMCs, taken at follow-up. These receptor sequences come from a male donor with early-stage non-small cell lung cancer.

This clonotype was found many times. The chain has TRBV20-1 and TRBJ2-7; TRBD2 aligns across 7 bases. Looked up from germline, CDR1 is DFQATT and CDR2 is SNEGSKA (reference sequence). With 6 bases clipped from V and 5 bases from J, the junction kept 13 bases outside the gene matches. This CDR3 region has 14 residues. CDR3 nucleotides: TGCAGTGCCCCGGGGGAGGGTTTTGGTCACGAGCAGTACTTC. It is translated as CSAPGEGFGHEQYF.

The chain recombines TRBV11-1 with TRBJ1-6; D is unresolved. Germline CDR1 is SGHAT and CDR2 is FQDESV (reference sequence). V was shortened by 2 bases and J by 8 bases, with 4 bases between the two germline ends. The CDR3 has 12 amino acids. The CDR3 bases are TGTGCCAGCAGCTTAAGGGATTCACCCCTCCACTTT. This codes for CASSLRDSPLHF.

This clonotype was found a few times. CDR3 protein: CASSNGGNSYNEQFF. The CDR3 bases are TGCGCCAGCAGCAACGGGGGAAACTCCTACAATGAGCAGTTCTTC. The V and J genes are TRBV5-1 and TRBJ2-1; D possibly corresponds to TRBD2 (6 bases). CDR1 SGHRS and CDR2 YFSETQ come from the germline V gene. There are 15 residues in the CDR3. The germline V and J ends were trimmed by 4 bases and 0 bases, with 11 bases remaining between them.

This clonotype has only a few counts. The chain has TRBV27 and TRBJ1-1, with D unclear. The germline gives CDR1 MNHEY, CDR2 SMNVEV (reference sequence). V gave up 4 bases and J gave up 0 bases, with 6 bases separating them. The CDR3 is 13 amino acids. CDR3 protein: CASSSTVNTEAFF. For the CDR3, the DNA is TGTGCCAGCAGTTCGACGGTGAACACTGAAGCTTTCTTT.

The chain links TRBV12-3 or TRBV12-4 to TRBJ1-6; D gene unclear. V lost 8 bases, J lost 1 base, and 6 bases lay in between. The CDR3 has 13 amino acids. The CDR3 loop reads CASGGSYNSPLHF. DNA for the CDR3: TGTGCCAGCGGAGGGTCCTATAATTCACCCCTCCACTTT.

There are many counts of this clonotype. This chain connects TRBV9 to TRBJ1-2; D unresolved. The germline V gene encodes CDR1 SGDLS and CDR2 YYNGEE. With 1 base removed from V and 1 base from J, the gap between germline ends came to 8 bases. CDR3 size: 14 residues. The CDR3 sequence is CASSVQASNYGYTF. CDR3 sequence (DNA): TGTGCCAGCAGCGTACAGGCGAGTAACTATGGCTACACCTTC.

This clonotype was observed a few times. CDR3 DNA: TGTGCCAGCTCACCTCGTACGAGACAGGGGGTTGAAAAACTGTTTTTT. It specifies CASSPRTRQGVEKLFF. The V gene is TRBV18, the J gene TRBJ1-4; 9 bases agree with TRBD1. Germline assignment: CDR1 KGHSH and CDR2 LQKENI. The CDR3 is 16 amino acids. Trimming took 3 bases from V and 7 from J; bases not matched to a gene: 9.

Ten or more counts support this clonotype. The rearrangement joins TRBV3-1 to TRBJ2-1; 13 bases line up with TRBD2. Looked up from germline, CDR1 is LGHDT and CDR2 is YNNKEL (reference sequence). This CDR3 is 21 amino acids long. Germline trimming cut 0 bases from V and 11 bases from J; bases unmatched to any gene: 22. This CDR3 reads CASSQETPGLAGAPRRAKQFF. Written as DNA, the CDR3 is TGTGCCAGCAGCCAAGAGACCCCCGGACTAGCGGGGGCCCCCCGGAGGGCGAAGCAGTTCTTC.

This clonotype occurred a few times. The chain combines TRBV5-1 with TRBJ2-1; D uncertain. Germline CDR1 and CDR2: SGHRS and YFSETQ. V shed 0 bases and J shed 6 bases, with 10 bases lying between them. CDR3 size: 14 residues. CDR3 sequence: CASSLGPPSNEQFF. As DNA, the CDR3 is TGCGCCAGCAGCTTGGGCCCTCCTAGCAATGAGCAGTTCTTC. Full variable domain (outside the CDR3, taken from reference TRBV5-1 and TRBJ2-1): KAGVTQTPRYLIKTRGQQVTLSCSPISGHRSVSWYQQTPGQGLQFLFEYFSETQRNKGNFPGRFSGRQFSNSRSEMNVSTLELGDSALYLCASSLGPPSNEQFFGPGTRLTVL.

In this sample, this clonotype turned up many times. The V call is TRBV9, the J call TRBJ2-1; tentative D call: TRBD1 (5 bases). CDR3 length: 15 amino acids. Between the trimmed V and J ends, which lost 0 bases and 4 bases, there was a span of 11 bases. Germline CDR1 is SGDLS and CDR2 is YYNGEE. The CDR3 region is CASSVGQGLYNEQFF. Here the CDR3 DNA reads TGTGCCAGCAGCGTAGGGCAGGGTTTGTACAATGAGCAGTTCTTC.

This clonotype has ten or more counts. As DNA, the CDR3 is TGCGCCAGCAGCAGGGGACAGGGATTCGAAAAACTGTTTTTT. Residues: CASSRGQGFEKLFF. The rearrangement links TRBV5-1 to TRBJ1-4; 9 bases match TRBD1. The CDR3 extends over 14 amino acids. CDR1 SGHRS and CDR2 YFSETQ come from the germline V gene. The trim removed 4 bases at V and 8 bases at J, leaving 6 bases unmatched.

This clonotype came up a few times. The chain has TRBV6-2 or TRBV6-3 and TRBJ2-7; D is perhaps TRBD1 (6 bases). V lost 8 bases and J lost 3, with 11 bases in between. CDR1 and CDR2 from the germline V gene are MNHEY and SVGEGT. The CDR3 has 12 amino acids. CDR3 DNA sequence: TGTGCCAGCGCCGGGACAATCTACGAGCAGTACTTC. The encoded protein is CASAGTIYEQYF.

There are a few counts of this clonotype. The chain recombines TRBV28 with TRBJ2-7; perhaps D is TRBD1 or TRBD2 (6 bases each). With 3 bases removed from V and 5 bases from J, the gap between germline ends came to 11 bases. The germline CDR1 and CDR2 sequences are MDHEN and SYDVKM. This CDR3 is 13 amino acids long. This chain's CDR3 is CASSFGGGNEQYF. CDR3 coding DNA: TGTGCCAGCAGTTTCGGGGGCGGGAACGAGCAGTACTTC.

The CDR3 region is CASSLSAGARETQYF. CDR3 DNA: TGTGCCAGCAGCTTGTCAGCGGGGGCTCGTGAGACCCAGTACTTC. V usage is TRBV5-4 and J usage is TRBJ2-5, with 8 bases fitting TRBD2. CDR1 and CDR2 (germline): SGHNT, YYREEE (reference sequence). CDR3 length: 15 residues. The V and J ends lost 1 base and 5 bases, in that order; junction bases with no gene match: 7.

The chain carries TRBV20-1 and TRBJ2-7; 7 positions agree with TRBD1. The V and J ends lost 3 bases and 0 bases, in that order; junction bases with no gene match: 8. This CDR3 is built from 15 residues. Germline loops: CDR1 DFQATT, CDR2 SNEGSKA (reference sequence). In DNA, the CDR3 is TGCAGTGCTAGTGCCCGGACAGGTCGCTCCTACGAGCAGTACTTC. Its protein product is CSASARTGRSYEQYF.

The sample holds many counts of this clonotype. V and J are TRBV29-1 and TRBJ1-1, with D possibly TRBD1 on 5 matching bases. CDR3 length: 14 residues. Germline-derived CDR1 and CDR2 are SQVTM and ANQGSEA. V dropped 6 bases and J dropped 4 bases, with 18 bases sitting between them. The CDR3 nucleotides read TGCAGCGTCCCCGGGGGGGTTTTGACCACTGAAGCTTTCTTT. The encoded protein is CSVPGGVLTTEAFF.

This clonotype was found many times. The chain is built from TRBV3-1 and TRBJ2-7; D unresolved. Trimming stripped 1 base from V and 2 bases from J, with 15 bases between. The length of the CDR3 is 16 residues. Germline V gene sequence: CDR1 LGHDT, CDR2 YNNKEL (reference sequence). The CDR3 DNA is TGTGCCAGCAGCCAAGCAGGTCATATTAGGGCCTACGAGCAGTACTTC. This translates into CASSQAGHIRAYEQYF.

The chain carries TRBV7-6 and TRBJ1-5; 7 bases agree with TRBD1. J was trimmed by 2 bases and V by 1 base; bases with no gene match: 8. The CDR3 length is 17 residues. The germline CDR1 and CDR2 sequences are SGHVS and FNYEAQ. The CDR3 reads CASSLGPRGQGNQPQHF. CDR3 nucleotide sequence: TGTGCCAGCAGCTTAGGGCCACGAGGACAGGGCAATCAGCCCCAGCATTTT. Using reference TRBV7-6 and TRBJ1-5 for the parts outside the CDR3, the full variable domain is GAGVSQSPRYKVTKRGQDVALRCDPISGHVSLYWYRQALGQGPEFLTYFNYEAQQDKSGLPNDRFSAERPEGSISTLTIQRTEQRDSAMYRCASSLGPRGQGNQPQHFGDGTRLSIL.

The chain employs TRBV14 and TRBJ1-4; D is ambiguous. From germline, CDR1 is SGHDN and CDR2 FVKESK. Trimming shortened V by 3 bases and J by 8 bases, and 16 bases separated the two germline ends. This CDR3 has 15 residues. DNA for the CDR3: TGTGCCAGCAGCCAGCCCGGGTCCAGAAGGGAAAAACTGTTTTTT. Translated, it gives CASSQPGSRREKLFF.

In this sample, this clonotype turned up many times. This rearrangement joins TRBV29-1 to TRBJ2-1, with D hard to call. Trimming pared 5 bases from V and 7 bases from J, leaving 12 bases between. Germline lookup yields CDR1 SQVTM and CDR2 ANQGSEA. The CDR3 spans 12 residues. The DNA for the CDR3 is TGCAGCGTTAGCCTAGTTAGGAATGAGCAGTTCTTC. Amino acid sequence: CSVSLVRNEQFF.

This clonotype showed up many times. The chain links TRBV28 to TRBJ2-7; possibly TRBD1 for D (6 bases). The CDR3 totals 13 residues. CDR1 is MDHEN, CDR2 SYDVKM, per germline. Trimming stripped 10 bases from V and 3 bases from J, with 16 bases between. The CDR3 DNA reads TGTGCCACCCGAACCAACAGGGTCTACGAGCAGTACTTC. Translation gives CATRTNRVYEQYF.

This clonotype was observed a few times. The V call is TRBV2, the J call TRBJ2-5; TRBD2 matches 15 bases. The length of the CDR3 is 15 residues. Germline trimming cut 6 bases from V and 4 bases from J; bases unmatched to any gene: 3. The V gene's germline CDR1 is SNHLY and CDR2 FYNNEI. The CDR3, as DNA: TGTGCCAGCAGGGCGGGACTAGCGGGAGGAGAGACCCAGTACTTC. As protein: CASRAGLAGGETQYF. Complete variable domain (other parts from reference TRBV2 and TRBJ2-5): EPEVTQTPSHQVTQMGQEVILRCVPISNHLYFYWYRQILGQKVEFLVSFYNNEISEKSEIFDDQFSVERPDGSNFTLKIRSTKLEDSAMYFCASRAGLAGGETQYFGPGTRLLVL.

In its sample, this clonotype was seen a few times. The rearrangement links TRBV7-9 to TRBJ2-4, with no clear D. The V gene's germline CDR1 is SEHNR and CDR2 FQNEAQ (reference sequence). This CDR3 has 11 residues. V lost 5 bases and J lost 6, with 5 bases in between. The CDR3 sequence is CASSQINIQYF. DNA for the CDR3: TGTGCCAGCAGCCAAATAAACATTCAGTACTTC.

This clonotype was counted a few times. The chain combines TRBV6-5 with TRBJ2-7; 8 bases line up with TRBD1. This CDR3 has 13 amino acids. The ends lost 6 bases at V and 7 bases at J; junction bases unmatched: 8. Germline loops: CDR1 MNHEY, CDR2 SVGAGI. The DNA for the CDR3 is TGTGCCAGCAGGACCAGGGGGCGAGGTGAGCAGTACTTC. Translating it yields CASRTRGRGEQYF.

The chain joins TRBV5-1 to TRBJ1-2; D remains unclear. The CDR3 sequence is 16 residues long. The V gene lost 0 bases and the J gene lost 3 bases, with 15 bases spanning the gap. Germline-derived CDR1 and CDR2 are SGHRS and YFSETQ. In DNA form, the CDR3 reads TGCGCCAGCAGCTTGGAGGGCGCCGGATGGGACTATGGCTACACCTTC. Translating gives CASSLEGAGWDYGYTF. The full variable domain, with the rest looked up from reference TRBV5-1 and TRBJ1-2, is KAGVTQTPRYLIKTRGQQVTLSCSPISGHRSVSWYQQTPGQGLQFLFEYFSETQRNKGNFPGRFSGRQFSNSRSEMNVSTLELGDSALYLCASSLEGAGWDYGYTFGSGTRLTVV.

The table lists this clonotype with many counts. V and J are TRBV20-1 and TRBJ1-3, with a tentative D call TRBD1 (5 bases). The CDR3 is made up of 16 amino acids. Between the trimmed V and J ends, which lost 0 bases and 5 bases, there was a span of 17 bases. CDR1 DFQATT and CDR2 SNEGSKA come from the germline V gene (reference sequence). CDR3 amino acids: CSARERQAGPRNTIYF. In nucleotides, the CDR3 is TGCAGTGCTAGAGAACGGCAGGCGGGACCTAGAAACACCATATATTTT.

This clonotype was seen more than once but under ten times. The V and J genes are TRBV20-1 and TRBJ2-3, with a tentative D call TRBD1 (6 bases). The CDR3 totals 15 residues. V lost 0 bases and J 0 bases, leaving 10 bases between the germline ends. Germline CDR1 DFQATT, CDR2 SNEGSKA (reference sequence). DNA of the CDR3: TGCAGTGCTAGAGATGCGACAGGTAGCACAGATACGCAGTATTTT. It is translated as CSARDATGSTDTQYF.

Points on this clonotype: At one of its ends the junction is not consistent with the germline gene, which may arise from a read error. The chain carries TRBV11-2 and TRBJ2-5, with 7 bases lining up with TRBD1. This CDR3 is built from 14 residues. Germline V lookup: CDR1 SGHAT, CDR2 FQNNGV. The CDR3 region has the DNA TGTGTCAGCAGCTTAAACAGGGGACAAGAGACCCAGTACTTC. It yields the protein CVSSLNRGQETQYF.